This TCR beta chain came from a study of T cells in Graves' hyperthyroidism and ophthalmopathy (dated by TCRdb to about 2019). For the study in its entirety: Peripheral blood was sampled at the time of initial diagnosis, prior to any treatment. To identify TCR V-J signatures that set the groups apart, the researchers used a discovery cohort of about a hundred patients, made up of 40 to 45 with Graves' ophthalmopathy and about 60 with stable Graves' hyperthyroidism. Prospective prediction of ophthalmopathy was tested in an independent validation cohort consisting of 18 to 20 hyperthyroidism patients and 15 or so patients who later progressed to ophthalmopathy. The approximately 90 discovery patients were randomly split 7:3 into training and test sets. In addition, the study compared T-cell repertoires in thyroid tissue and in blood from roughly 6 Graves' hyperthyroidism patients. Once sampling was done, hyperthyroidism patients were given methimazole at a starting dose of 30 mg daily, whereas ophthalmopathy patients were given high-dose intravenous methylprednisolone. The paper describes TCR Vbeta CDR3 sequencing of 135 peripheral blood samples, made up of 43 ophthalmopathy patients, roughly 75 hyperthyroidism patients and some 17 progressor patients.

This clonotype appeared a few times. The antigen it recognizes is unknown. Per-base quality was not reported, and no clone a single base away is much larger than it. Amplification of TCR beta CDR3 regions was carried out from RNA transcripts. For the first round of RT-PCR on the TCR CDR3, the HTBI primer set was used together with the Qiagen OneStep RT-PCR kit. Libraries were constructed in a second round of multiplex PCR, after which size selection and purification were performed. Libraries were sequenced paired-end with 100 bp reads on an Illumina HiSeq2000. The study's processing was this. SOAPnuke was used to process the raw data, throwing out any read that contained adapters or uncalled bases, had a mean Phred below 15, or lacked an exact constant-primer or identifier match. COPE v1.2.5 was used to merge the high-quality paired reads, and each unique nucleotide sequence was defined as a clonotype. MiTCR v1.1 was used to align the clonotypes against IMGT TRBV, TRBD and TRBJ reference segments. The analysis included only V-J combinations with a frequency above 0.0001, which together covered more than 99% of the repertoires. A TCS score was defined as the ratio between F50 (clonal expansion) and ExV (chaos), using BLOSUM62-based TCRdist between CDR3 peptides within each V-J. Welch's t-statistics and random forest reduced some 510 V-J features to 13, which were used in a naive Bayes classifier (R e1071). TCRdb reprocessing: public reads trimmed at Q25 with fastp, clones called with MiXCR, in-frame beta chains kept. Identical CDR3 protein sequences are pooled into one entry, listed with their most common genes and DNA. The V and J calls were not made by the authors but by TCRdb's processing. This sample lists about 420,000 distinct CDR3 sequences; about an eighth were detected once. The ten largest clones take up roughly 4.8% of the sample.

Overall results and qualifications from the work: In validation, the model predicted progression to ophthalmopathy with roughly 70% sensitivity and around 72% specificity, a median of about 6 months before onset. No statistical method was used to fix the sample size in advance, and group allocation was not hidden from the investigators. Most expanded thyroid clonotypes (frequency above 0.001) were also detected in blood, a finding suggesting that blood repertoires may reflect thyroid immune responses. A 13 V-J signature model separated ophthalmopathy from stable hyperthyroidism, with about 88% sensitivity and 81.08% specificity in cross-validation and 80%/75% in testing.

The CDR3 numbers 17 residues from cysteine through phenylalanine. The read is trimmed to its CDR3 DNA, 51 bases read in frame from base 1. V drops 0 bases and J drops 2 bases, leaving 16 bases in between. CDR1 MGHRA and CDR2 YSYEKL were looked up in the germline V gene. A patient counted as having stable Graves' hyperthyroidism if no progression to ophthalmopathy occurred over 18 months of follow-up. Hyperthyroidism patients were newly diagnosed, with disease duration under 2 months, and aged 18 to 65 years. Patients with uncontrolled infections, other autoimmune diseases, pregnancy or lactation were excluded. Diagnoses were established on the basis of clinical symptoms, serum thyroxine and TRAb, thyroid ultrasound, and orbital computed tomography. PBMCs were separated from approximately 10 ml of fresh peripheral blood using Ficoll-Paque density gradient centrifugation. Total RNA was extracted with Trizol reagent, and quality was checked on an Agilent 2100 Bioanalyzer.

This receptor was obtained from a woman between 18 and 29 years old with Graves' hyperthyroidism. The sequencing sample was made of blood. The sequence joins TRBV4-1 to TRBJ1-1; TRBD1 is a weak D gene call, 5 bases matching. The CDR3 in this case is CASSQERLAGVNTEAFF. The nucleotides are TGCGCCAGCAGCCAAGAACGGTTGGCGGGGGTCAACACTGAAGCTTTCTTT.